This is a list of T cell receptor beta chains from one sample in a study of molecular identifiers for immune sequencing clone quantification. TCRdb redid the calling of the PCR reads with MiXCR, one entry per CDR3 protein. The table includes approximately 59,000 distinct CDR3 sequences, under 20% detected once. Material: naive CD8+ T cells from blood, with Jurkat cell RNA spiked in. These TCRs come from a human donor in good health. Some libraries in this study had Jurkat cell RNA spiked in. The CDR3 runs from the conserved cysteine through the conserved F or W. Fields, in order: D gene, V gene, J gene, clone size, CDR3 DNA, CDR3 protein. The D gene is left open where the match is weak. Expanded clones get a size class; other rows say once, few or many, or leave the size out.

D gene: -; V gene: TRBV20-1; J gene: TRBJ2-1; clone size: few; CDR3 DNA: TGCAGTGCCCTCAAACAGGGTGATTGGGATGAGCAGTTCTTC; CDR3 protein: CSALKQGDWDEQFF
D gene: -; V gene: TRBV12-3/TRBV12-4; J gene: TRBJ2-7; clone size: many; CDR3 DNA: TGTGCCAGCAGTTTATTGGGTGAGCAGTACTTC; CDR3 protein: CASSLLGEQYF
D gene: TRBD2; V gene: TRBV7-2; J gene: TRBJ2-7; clone size: many; CDR3 DNA: TGTGCCAGCAGCCTTCTAGCGGGAGTAGCCGAGCAGTACTTC; CDR3 protein: CASSLLAGVAEQYF
D gene: TRBD1; V gene: TRBV6-6; J gene: TRBJ1-5; clone size: many; CDR3 DNA: TGTGCCAGCAGCCTCGGGACAGTCAATCAGCCCCAGCATTTT; CDR3 protein: CASSLGTVNQPQHF
D gene: TRBD1; V gene: TRBV4-1; J gene: TRBJ2-7; clone size: many; CDR3 DNA: TGCGCCAGCAGCCAGGGTTCTTGGACAGGGAACTCCTACGAGCAGTACTTC; CDR3 protein: CASSQGSWTGNSYEQYF
D gene: TRBD1; V gene: TRBV9; J gene: TRBJ2-7; clone size: -; CDR3 DNA: TGTGCCAGCGCAACCTCCTGGGGACAGGGTACCTACGAGCAGTACTTC; CDR3 protein: CASATSWGQGTYEQYF
D gene: -; V gene: TRBV28; J gene: TRBJ2-7; clone size: many; CDR3 DNA: TGTGCCAGCAGCCCAGGGACAACTGTTTCCGAGCAGTACTTC; CDR3 protein: CASSPGTTVSEQYF
D gene: -; V gene: TRBV12-3/TRBV12-4; J gene: TRBJ1-2; clone size: many; CDR3 DNA: TGTGCCAGCAGTTTACGAGGCGGGGGCTACACCTTC; CDR3 protein: CASSLRGGGYTF
D gene: TRBD1; V gene: TRBV10-3; J gene: TRBJ1-2; clone size: many; CDR3 DNA: TGTGCCATCAGTGAGGGACAGGTTAATGGCTACACCTTC; CDR3 protein: CAISEGQVNGYTF
D gene: -; V gene: TRBV20-1; J gene: TRBJ2-5; clone size: many; CDR3 DNA: TGCAGTGCTAGCTTCGGAGGGGCGTTCACTCAGAGAGAGACCCAGTACTTC; CDR3 protein: CSASFGGAFTQRETQYF
D gene: -; V gene: TRBV30; J gene: TRBJ2-1; clone size: few; CDR3 DNA: TGTGCCTGGAGTGAGAATTACGGGAATGAGCAGTTCTTC; CDR3 protein: CAWSENYGNEQFF
D gene: -; V gene: TRBV5-8; J gene: TRBJ2-2; clone size: many; CDR3 DNA: TGTGCCAGCAGCTTCAGGGGCACCGGGGAGCTGTTTTTT; CDR3 protein: CASSFRGTGELFF
D gene: -; V gene: TRBV6-1; J gene: TRBJ2-7; clone size: many; CDR3 DNA: TGTGCCAGCAGTGAAGGAGGAGGGGGGACCTACGAGCAGTACTTC; CDR3 protein: CASSEGGGGTYEQYF
D gene: -; V gene: TRBV28; J gene: TRBJ2-7; clone size: many; CDR3 DNA: TGTGCCAGCAGCTTCCGCCCAAACCCCTACGAGCAGTACTTC; CDR3 protein: CASSFRPNPYEQYF
D gene: TRBD1; V gene: TRBV5-1; J gene: TRBJ2-5; clone size: many; CDR3 DNA: TGCGCCAGCACCGCATGGACAGGAGAGACCCAGTACTTC; CDR3 protein: CASTAWTGETQYF
D gene: -; V gene: TRBV20-1; J gene: TRBJ2-1; clone size: many; CDR3 DNA: TGCAGTGCTAGAGATCAGGGAATCTCCTACAATGAGCAGTTCTTC; CDR3 protein: CSARDQGISYNEQFF
D gene: -; V gene: TRBV28; J gene: TRBJ1-1; clone size: many; CDR3 DNA: TGTGCCAGCAGGGAAGGGGAGACGGGCACTGAAGCTTTCTTT; CDR3 protein: CASREGETGTEAFF
D gene: TRBD2; V gene: TRBV20-1; J gene: TRBJ2-1; clone size: many; CDR3 DNA: TGCAGTGCCCCGGGACTAGCGGGCTACAATGAGCAGTTCTTC; CDR3 protein: CSAPGLAGYNEQFF
D gene: -; V gene: TRBV6-4; J gene: TRBJ2-1; clone size: -; CDR3 DNA: TGTGCCAGCAGTCCGAGGGAAGGTGTATCCTACAATGAGCAGTTCTTC; CDR3 protein: CASSPREGVSYNEQFF
D gene: TRBD1; V gene: TRBV7-8; J gene: TRBJ2-1; clone size: many; CDR3 DNA: TGTGCCAGCAGCTTAGTAGGGACAGGGTACTCCTACAATGAGCAGTTCTTC; CDR3 protein: CASSLVGTGYSYNEQFF
D gene: -; V gene: TRBV5-6; J gene: TRBJ2-1; clone size: few; CDR3 DNA: TGTGCCAGCAGCATGGACCCCTGGAATGAGCAGTTCTTC; CDR3 protein: CASSMDPWNEQFF
D gene: TRBD1; V gene: TRBV7-2; J gene: TRBJ2-7; clone size: few; CDR3 DNA: TGTGCCAGCAGCCACGGGACAGTCAACTCCTACGAGCAGTACTTC; CDR3 protein: CASSHGTVNSYEQYF
D gene: -; V gene: TRBV3-1; J gene: TRBJ2-1; clone size: few; CDR3 DNA: TGTGCCAGCAGCCCCCTCAACCCCCTGTGGGATGAGCAGTTCTTC; CDR3 protein: CASSPLNPLWDEQFF
D gene: -; V gene: TRBV7-8; J gene: TRBJ1-2; clone size: many; CDR3 DNA: TGTGCCAGCAGCTCACCGGGACGGATGTTAAATGGCTACACCTTC; CDR3 protein: CASSSPGRMLNGYTF
D gene: TRBD2; V gene: TRBV30; J gene: TRBJ2-3; clone size: many; CDR3 DNA: TGTGCCTGGAGTGTCGGCGGGAGGTTGACAGATACGCAGTATTTT; CDR3 protein: CAWSVGGRLTDTQYF
D gene: -; V gene: TRBV27; J gene: TRBJ2-7; clone size: once; CDR3 DNA: TGTGCCAGCGGTCCCAGGGACGATTACTACGAGCAGTACTTC; CDR3 protein: CASGPRDDYYEQYF
D gene: -; V gene: TRBV6-2/TRBV6-3; J gene: TRBJ1-6; clone size: many; CDR3 DNA: TGTGCCAGCAGCAGGGACGGATCGAATTCACCCCTCCACTTT; CDR3 protein: CASSRDGSNSPLHF
D gene: TRBD1; V gene: TRBV13; J gene: TRBJ2-1; clone size: -; CDR3 DNA: TGTGCCAGCAGCTTAGTGGGACAGGGGGCCTATGAGCAGTTCTTC; CDR3 protein: CASSLVGQGAYEQFF
D gene: -; V gene: TRBV6-6; J gene: TRBJ1-1; clone size: many; CDR3 DNA: TGTGCCAGCAGTGAGAACACTGAAGCTTTCTTT; CDR3 protein: CASSENTEAFF
D gene: TRBD2; V gene: TRBV7-8; J gene: TRBJ2-5; clone size: many; CDR3 DNA: TGTGCCAGCAGCGCCACCCTGCCCCCAGGGAGGGCTATGGAACAAGAGACCCAGTACTTC; CDR3 protein: CASSATLPPGRAMEQETQYF
D gene: TRBD1; V gene: TRBV19; J gene: TRBJ2-5; clone size: many; CDR3 DNA: TGTGCCAGTAGTAGCAGACAGGGGGTTCGAGAGACCCAGTACTTC; CDR3 protein: CASSSRQGVRETQYF
D gene: -; V gene: TRBV27; J gene: TRBJ2-7; clone size: -; CDR3 DNA: TGTGCCAGCAGTTTCTTGAGCGGGCTAGAGCCGCAGTACTTC; CDR3 protein: CASSFLSGLEPQYF
D gene: TRBD2; V gene: TRBV2; J gene: TRBJ2-5; clone size: many; CDR3 DNA: TGTGCCAGCAGTGAAGTTCTAGCGGGAGGACCTCAAGAGACCCAGTACTTC; CDR3 protein: CASSEVLAGGPQETQYF
D gene: -; V gene: TRBV30; J gene: TRBJ2-7; clone size: many; CDR3 DNA: TGTGCCTGGAGCGGACCCGGGGGCGAGCAGTACTTC; CDR3 protein: CAWSGPGGEQYF
D gene: TRBD2; V gene: TRBV29-1; J gene: TRBJ2-1; clone size: many; CDR3 DNA: TGCAGCGTTGATGGCCTAGCGGAGGCCCTAAAAAATTACAATGAGCAGTTCTTC; CDR3 protein: CSVDGLAEALKNYNEQFF
D gene: TRBD1; V gene: TRBV11-2; J gene: TRBJ2-1; clone size: many; CDR3 DNA: TGTGCCAGCAGCTTCAGGGGACAGGGCAATGAGCAGTTCTTC; CDR3 protein: CASSFRGQGNEQFF
D gene: -; V gene: TRBV7-6; J gene: TRBJ1-1; clone size: many; CDR3 DNA: TGTGCCAGCAGCTTAGGTGGGGGCGAAGCTTTCTTT; CDR3 protein: CASSLGGGEAFF